The 7 T cell receptor beta chains reported below all come from one sample, sequenced in a study of OX40 agonist ivuxolimab in advanced cancers. TCRdb's copy holds only in-frame clones and misses some; the assay was immunoSEQ multiplex PCR. There are over 100,000 clones in the sample; roughly nine tenths occur only once, and around 0.53% lies in the top ten. The starting material was CD4+ or CD8+ T cells sorted from blood, obtained in a trial of the OX40 agonist ivuxolimab. These receptors originate from an adult with an advanced solid tumor such as melanoma, head and neck, liver or kidney cancer.

The CDR3 region has the DNA TGCGCCAGCAGCTCCGTGGGACAGAGACAAGAGACCCAGTACTTC. This codes for CASSSVGQRQETQYF. J is TRBJ2-5 and V is TRBV5-1; TRBD1 matches at 7 bases. The CDR3 runs 15 residues. The ends lost 3 bases at V and 2 bases at J; junction bases unmatched: 7. Per germline, CDR1 SGHRS and CDR2 YFSETQ.

The CDR3 protein is CASGSGQGIDTQYF. For the CDR3, the DNA is TGTGCCAGCGGGTCGGGACAGGGGATAGATACGCAGTATTTT. J is TRBJ2-3 and V is TRBV2; 10 nucleotides agree with TRBD1. Trimming removed 8 bases from V and 5 bases from J; junction bases left unmatched: 7. The CDR3 is 14 residues long. Germline V gene lookup returns CDR1 SNHLY and CDR2 FYNNEI.

CDR3 coding DNA: TGCGCCAGCGGACGGAACACAGATACGCAGTATTTT. Protein sequence: CASGRNTDTQYF. V usage is TRBV10-2 and J usage is TRBJ2-3; D uncertain. The CDR3 sequence is 12 residues long. The germline gives CDR1 WSHSY, CDR2 SAAADI. V was cut by 8 bases and J by 2 bases, with 8 bases left in between.

V is TRBV12-5 and J is TRBJ1-1; D is perhaps TRBD1 (5 bases). The V gene lost 1 base and the J gene lost 4 bases, with 7 bases spanning the gap. There are 13 residues in the CDR3. Germline CDR1 is LGHNT and CDR2 is FRNRAP. The CDR3, as DNA: TGTGCTAGTGGTTTGGGGGGCACCACTGAAGCTTTCTTT. It codes for CASGLGGTTEAFF.

This chain connects TRBV27 to TRBJ2-1; D remains ambiguous. The CDR3 consists of 12 residues. Germline V gene sequence: CDR1 MNHEY, CDR2 SMNVEV (reference sequence). V dropped 3 bases and J dropped 11 bases, with 11 bases sitting between them. CDR3 region: CASSFTRNQQFF. CDR3 nucleotide sequence: TGTGCCAGCAGTTTTACTCGGAATCAGCAGTTCTTC.

The chain couples TRBV5-4 to TRBJ2-7, with D perhaps TRBD1 or TRBD2 (5 bases each). This CDR3 has 15 residues. Germline V gene lookup returns CDR1 SGHNT and CDR2 YYREEE (reference sequence). V lost 0 bases, J lost 3 bases, and 13 bases lay in between. For the CDR3, the DNA is TGTGCCAGCAGCTTGGATACCGGGACCCACTACGAGCAGTACTTC. As protein: CASSLDTGTHYEQYF.

The chain has TRBV2 and TRBJ1-1; D is unresolved. The CDR3 loop spans 16 amino acids. V lost 7 bases and J lost 0, with 18 bases in between. Per germline, CDR1 SNHLY and CDR2 FYNNEI. In nucleotides, the CDR3 is TGTGCCAGCAATCTCGGGCCAGGTCCTTTGAACACTGAAGCTTTCTTT. Translated: CASNLGPGPLNTEAFF.